This T cell receptor beta chain originates from a study of blood T cell repertoires in COVID-19. Whole-study context: Spain, Italy and the United States supplied samples that represented acute and convalescent COVID-19. PBMCs, B-cell-depleted T cells, or T cells provided the cDNA or gDNA that made up the material.

Authors' processing steps: Researchers report that nucleated cell counts were estimated from reference gene primer amplification. The method was immunoSEQ multiplex PCR; TCRdb's version includes in-frame clones alone and lacks a portion of them. The V and J calls and clone size come from that table; D and trimming were worked out from the DNA. The sample includes more than 110,000 clones, around 89% seen only once; the top ten take 2.5% to 3.5%. The specimen sequenced was peripheral blood. The TCR sequence derives from a man in his fifties or sixties with active or convalescent COVID-19.

The CDR3 loop reads CASREGELAKNIQYF. CDR3 DNA: TGTGCCAGCAGGGAAGGGGAACTAGCCAAAAACATTCAGTACTTC. The V gene is TRBV5-5, the J gene TRBJ2-4, with a tentative D call TRBD1 (5 bases). Looked up from germline, CDR1 is SGHKS and CDR2 is YYEKEE (reference sequence). V was trimmed by 5 bases and J by 0 bases, leaving 12 bases between them. The CDR3 consists of 15 residues. The whole variable domain, remainder taken from reference TRBV5-5 and TRBJ2-4, is DAGVTQSPTHLIKTRGQQVTLRCSPISGHKSVSWYQQVLGQGPQFIFQYYEKEERGRGNFPDRFSARQFPNYSSELNVNALLLGDSALYLCASREGELAKNIQYFGAGTRLSVL.